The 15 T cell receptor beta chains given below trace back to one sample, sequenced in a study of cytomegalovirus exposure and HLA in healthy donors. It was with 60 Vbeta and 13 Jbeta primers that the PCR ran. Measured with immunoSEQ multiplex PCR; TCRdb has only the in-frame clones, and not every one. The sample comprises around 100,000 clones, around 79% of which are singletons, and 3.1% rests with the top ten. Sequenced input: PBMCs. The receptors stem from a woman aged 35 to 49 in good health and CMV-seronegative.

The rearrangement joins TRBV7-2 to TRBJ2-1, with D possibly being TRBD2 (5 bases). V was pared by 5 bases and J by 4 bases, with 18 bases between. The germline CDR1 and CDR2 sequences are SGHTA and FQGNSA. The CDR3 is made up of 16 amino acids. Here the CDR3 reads CASSPAGLAGYNEQFF. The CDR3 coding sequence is TGTGCCAGCAGCCCAGCCGGGCTAGCTGGGTACAATGAGCAGTTCTTC.

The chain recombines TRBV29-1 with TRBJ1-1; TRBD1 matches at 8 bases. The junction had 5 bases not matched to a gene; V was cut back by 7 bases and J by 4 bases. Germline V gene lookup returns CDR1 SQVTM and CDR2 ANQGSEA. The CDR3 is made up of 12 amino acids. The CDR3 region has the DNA TGCAGCGGAGTGACAGGGGTCACTGAAGCTTTCTTT. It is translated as CSGVTGVTEAFF.

DNA of the CDR3: TGTGCCAGCTCGGGTAGCTCCTACGAGCAGTACTTC. This sequence encodes CASSGSSYEQYF. The chain links TRBV28 to TRBJ2-5; no clear D gene. The J call may not be correct, given that the DNA end is closer to TRBJ2-7. Germline V lookup: CDR1 MDHEN, CDR2 SYDVKM. This CDR3 is 12 amino acids long.

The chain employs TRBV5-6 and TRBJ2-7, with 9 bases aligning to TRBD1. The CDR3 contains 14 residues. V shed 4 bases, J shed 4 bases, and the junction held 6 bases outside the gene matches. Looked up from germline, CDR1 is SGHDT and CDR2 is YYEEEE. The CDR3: CASSVGQGSYEQYF. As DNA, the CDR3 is TGTGCCAGCAGCGTAGGACAGGGGTCGTACGAGCAGTACTTC.

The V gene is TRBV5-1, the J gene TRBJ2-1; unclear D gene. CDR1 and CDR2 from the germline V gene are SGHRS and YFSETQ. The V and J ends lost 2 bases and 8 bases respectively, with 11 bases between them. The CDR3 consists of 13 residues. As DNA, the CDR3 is TGCGCCAGCAGCTTAATACTGGGCGATGAGCAGTTCTTC. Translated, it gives CASSLILGDEQFF.

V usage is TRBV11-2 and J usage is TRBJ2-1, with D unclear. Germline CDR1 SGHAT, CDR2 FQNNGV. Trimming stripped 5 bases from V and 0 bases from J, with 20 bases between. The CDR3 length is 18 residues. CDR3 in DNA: TGTGCCAGCAGCATTTACCCGGTCGGTGTTAGCTCCTACAATGAGCAGTTCTTC. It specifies CASSIYPVGVSSYNEQFF.

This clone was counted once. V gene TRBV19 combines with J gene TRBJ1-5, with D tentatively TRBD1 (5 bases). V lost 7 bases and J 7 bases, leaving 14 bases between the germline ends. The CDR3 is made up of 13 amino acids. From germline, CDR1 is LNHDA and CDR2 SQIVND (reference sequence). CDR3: CASTGQGWQPQHF. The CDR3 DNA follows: TGTGCCAGTACTGGGCAGGGATGGCAGCCCCAGCATTTT.

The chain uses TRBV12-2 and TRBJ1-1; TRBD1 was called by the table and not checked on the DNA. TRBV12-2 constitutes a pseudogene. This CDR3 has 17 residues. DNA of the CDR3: TGTGCAAGTCGCTTATTTCGGGACAGAGGGGATGGCACTGAAGCTTTCTTT. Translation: CASRLFRDRGDGTEAFF.

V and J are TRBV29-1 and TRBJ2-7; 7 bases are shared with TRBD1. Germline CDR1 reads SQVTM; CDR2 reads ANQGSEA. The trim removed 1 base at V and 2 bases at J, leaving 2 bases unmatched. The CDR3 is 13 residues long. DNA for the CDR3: TGCAGCGTTGAAGGACAGGGCACCTACGAGCAGTACTTC. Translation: CSVEGQGTYEQYF.

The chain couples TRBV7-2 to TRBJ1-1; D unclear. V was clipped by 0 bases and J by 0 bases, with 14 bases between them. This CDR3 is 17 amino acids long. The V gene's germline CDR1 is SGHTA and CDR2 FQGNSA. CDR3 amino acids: CASSLAPRRGMNTEAFF. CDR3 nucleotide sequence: TGTGCCAGCAGCTTAGCCCCGCGACGGGGTATGAACACTGAAGCTTTCTTT. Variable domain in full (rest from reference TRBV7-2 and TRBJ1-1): GAGVSQSPSNKVTEKGKDVELRCDPISGHTALYWYRQSLGQGLEFLIYFQGNSAPDKSGLPSDRFSAERTGGSVSTLTIQRTQQEDSAVYLCASSLAPRRGMNTEAFFGQGTRLTVV.

The CDR3 region has the DNA TGTGCCAGCAGTACGACTAGCGGGAGCTCCTACGAGCAGTACTTC. Protein product: CASSTTSGSSYEQYF. V usage is TRBV2 and J usage is TRBJ2-7; 12 nucleotides match TRBD2. The CDR3 spans 15 residues. Looked up from germline, CDR1 is SNHLY and CDR2 is FYNNEI. Losses at the gene ends were 5 bases for V and 0 bases for J; bases not matched to a gene: 2.

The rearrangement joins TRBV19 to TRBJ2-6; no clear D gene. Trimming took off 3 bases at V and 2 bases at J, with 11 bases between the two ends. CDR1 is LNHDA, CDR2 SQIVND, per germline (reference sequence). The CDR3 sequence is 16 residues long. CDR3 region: CASSIPHRTGANVLTF. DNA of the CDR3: TGTGCCAGTAGTATTCCCCACAGAACTGGGGCCAACGTCCTGACTTTC.

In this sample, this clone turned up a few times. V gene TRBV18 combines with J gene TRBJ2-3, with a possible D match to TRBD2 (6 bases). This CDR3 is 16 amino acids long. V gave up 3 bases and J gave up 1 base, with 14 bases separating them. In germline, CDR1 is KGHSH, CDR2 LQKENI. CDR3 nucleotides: TGTGCCAGCTCACCGCTCGGAGGGATGGGCACAGATACGCAGTATTTT. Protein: CASSPLGGMGTDTQYF.

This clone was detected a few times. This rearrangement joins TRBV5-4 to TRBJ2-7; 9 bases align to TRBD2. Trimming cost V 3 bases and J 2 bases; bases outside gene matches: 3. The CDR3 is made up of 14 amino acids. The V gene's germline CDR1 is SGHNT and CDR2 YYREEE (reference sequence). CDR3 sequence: CASSSGLAPYEQYF. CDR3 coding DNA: TGTGCCAGCAGCTCAGGACTAGCGCCCTACGAGCAGTACTTC. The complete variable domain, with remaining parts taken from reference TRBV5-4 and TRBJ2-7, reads ETGVTQSPTHLIKTRGQQVTLRCSSQSGHNTVSWYQQALGQGPQFIFQYYREEENGRGNFPPRFSGLQFPNYSSELNVNALELDDSALYLCASSSGLAPYEQYFGPGTRLTVT.

For the CDR3, the DNA is TGTGCCAGCAGCTCCGGAGGGACAGGGGAAGAGACCCAGTACTTC. Translating it yields CASSSGGTGEETQYF. The chain employs TRBV21-1 and TRBJ2-5; the table's D call, TRBD1, was not checked against the DNA. TRBV21-1 is a listed pseudogene. The CDR3 is 15 residues long.